The 8 T cell receptor beta chains presented below share a single source sample, sequenced in a study of cytomegalovirus exposure and HLA in healthy donors. This PCR relied on a set of 60 Vbeta primers and 13 Jbeta primers. Assay used: immunoSEQ multiplex PCR; TCRdb lists only in-frame clones, some missing. The sample yields under 90,000 clones, around 80% seen once. The sample comprised PBMCs. The origin of the receptors is a man aged 35-49 years in good health and CMV-seronegative.

The chain links TRBV9 to TRBJ2-7; D may be TRBD1 (6 bases). Trimming stripped 2 bases from V and 6 bases from J, with 6 bases between. Germline V lookup: CDR1 SGDLS, CDR2 YYNGEE. CDR3 size: 11 residues. This CDR3 reads CASSVGAEQYF. The CDR3, as DNA: TGTGCCAGCAGCGTGGGGGCCGAGCAGTACTTC.

V gene TRBV6-5 combines with J gene TRBJ1-2; D perhaps matches TRBD1 (6 bases). CDR1 is MNHEY and CDR2 is SVGAGI in the germline V gene. V dropped 0 bases and J dropped 3 bases, with 11 bases sitting between them. The CDR3 is 15 residues long. CDR3 DNA: TGTGCCAGCAGTTACTCGGCAGGGGCCGACTATGGCTACACCTTC. Encoded protein: CASSYSAGADYGYTF.

The J gene is TRBJ2-5, the V gene TRBV27; maybe TRBD1 (5 bases). The germline gives CDR1 MNHEY, CDR2 SMNVEV (reference sequence). The ends were cut back, 6 bases at V and 1 base at J, with 9 bases in the middle. This CDR3 region has 13 residues. CDR3 sequence reads: CASRKDSQETQYF. CDR3 bases: TGTGCCAGCAGGAAAGACAGCCAAGAGACCCAGTACTTC.

The chain joins TRBV14 to TRBJ2-3, with 8 bases matching TRBD2. V dropped 4 bases and J dropped 4; count of bases not matched to a gene: 10. This CDR3 spans 16 amino acids. Germline V gene lookup returns CDR1 SGHDN and CDR2 FVKESK. For the CDR3, the DNA is TGTGCCAGCAGCCCGATGCGTCGGGAGGGGGCAGATACGCAGTATTTT. Translating it yields CASSPMRREGADTQYF. The variable domain in full, with the rest retrieved from reference TRBV14 and TRBJ2-3, is EAGVTQFPSHSVIEKGQTVTLRCDPISGHDNLYWYRRVMGKEIKFLLHFVKESKQDESGMPNNRFLAERTGGTYSTLKVQPAELEDSGVYFCASSPMRREGADTQYFGPGTRLTVL.

The table lists this clone with a few counts. The chain has TRBV7-3 and TRBJ2-3, with TRBD2 as a possible D gene (5 bases). The germline V and J ends were trimmed by 1 base and 3 bases, with 11 bases remaining between them. The CDR3 length is 15 residues. Germline V gene data show CDR1 as SGHTA and CDR2 as FQGTGA. CDR3 protein: CASSLMGWETDTQYF. The CDR3 nucleotides are TGTGCCAGCAGCTTAATGGGTTGGGAGACAGATACGCAGTATTTT.

The table lists this clone with a few counts. The chain combines TRBV10-3 with TRBJ1-5; perhaps TRBD1 as D (6 bases). CDR1 ENHRY and CDR2 SYGVKD come from the germline V gene. Between the trimmed V and J ends, which lost 4 bases and 1 base, there was a span of 11 bases. The CDR3 totals 15 residues. In DNA form, the CDR3 reads TGTGCCATCAGTGGGGGAACAGGGAGCAATCAGCCCCAGCATTTT. It is translated as CAISGGTGSNQPQHF.

The chain links TRBV7-2 to TRBJ1-2; TRBD1 matches 8 bases. Germline V gene data show CDR1 as SGHTA and CDR2 as FQGNSA. Trimming took 2 bases from V and 0 from J; bases not matched to a gene: 2. The CDR3 has 15 amino acids. The chain's CDR3 is CASSLQGAANYGYTF. The CDR3 nucleotides are TGTGCCAGCAGCTTACAGGGGGCGGCTAACTATGGCTACACCTTC.

This clone has only a few counts. This sequence joins TRBV10-3 and TRBJ1-5, with 7 positions matching TRBD1. This CDR3 is 14 amino acids long. The ends lost 5 bases at V and 4 bases at J; junction bases unmatched: 5. In germline, CDR1 is ENHRY, CDR2 SYGVKD. The CDR3 loop reads CAISRDSMNQPQHF. The CDR3 nucleotides read TGTGCCATCAGTAGGGACAGTATGAATCAGCCCCAGCATTTT.